The 23 T cell receptor beta chains below all came from one sample that was sequenced in a study of cytomegalovirus exposure and HLA in healthy donors. Primers: 60 Vbeta forward and 13 Jbeta reverse. Sequencing was performed with immunoSEQ multiplex PCR; in TCRdb, only in-frame clones are kept and a portion is missing. The data show more than 95,000 clones, around three quarters seen once. The sequencing sample was made of PBMCs. These receptor sequences come from a female donor in good health and CMV-seronegative.

The chain has TRBV2 and TRBJ2-3; 8 bases are shared with TRBD1. The CDR3 is 16 amino acids. V lost 6 bases, J lost 4 bases, and 12 bases stayed unmatched. Per germline, CDR1 SNHLY and CDR2 FYNNEI. DNA of the CDR3: TGTGCCAGCAGACTTGGACAGGGAAGGGGTTCAGATACGCAGTATTTT. Protein sequence: CASRLGQGRGSDTQYF.

The V and J genes are TRBV5-5 and TRBJ2-2; D is possibly TRBD2 (5 bases). The CDR3 runs to 13 residues. Germline V gene sequence: CDR1 SGHKS, CDR2 YYEKEE (reference sequence). V was clipped by 2 bases and J by 5 bases, with 7 bases between them. CDR3 DNA sequence: TGTGCCAGCAGCTTATCGGGGACCGGGGAGCTGTTTTTT. It yields the protein CASSLSGTGELFF.

The chain recombines TRBV2 with TRBJ1-2; D is ambiguous. Trimming took 6 bases from V and 5 from J, leaving 7 bases between them. CDR1 and CDR2 (germline): SNHLY, FYNNEI. The CDR3 spans 11 residues. The CDR3 region is CASREVYGYTF. In DNA, the CDR3 is TGTGCCAGCAGGGAGGTATATGGCTACACCTTC.

This chain connects TRBV7-9 to TRBJ2-3; perhaps D is TRBD1 or TRBD2 (9 bases each). The CDR3 covers 19 residues. In germline, CDR1 is SEHNR, CDR2 FQNEAQ (reference sequence). V lost 6 bases and J lost 4, with 29 bases in between. CDR3 nucleotides: TGTGCCAGCAGTCCCATCCCGGGACAGGGAGCGGGAGGCCCAGATACGCAGTATTTT. Amino acid sequence: CASSPIPGQGAGGPDTQYF.

The rearrangement joins TRBV15 to TRBJ2-5, with a tentative D call TRBD2 (6 bases). Trimming shortened V by 0 bases and J by 5 bases, and 10 bases separated the two germline ends. CDR1 and CDR2 (germline): LNHNV, YYDKDF (reference sequence). This CDR3 spans 14 amino acids. CDR3 loop: CATSRDRGGETQYF. The CDR3 DNA is TGTGCCACCAGCAGAGATCGTGGGGGGGAGACCCAGTACTTC. The whole variable domain, filled in from reference TRBV15 and TRBJ2-5, reads DAMVIQNPRYQVTQFGKPVTLSCSQTLNHNVMYWYQQKSSQAPKLLFHYYDKDFNNEADTPDNFQSRRPNTSFCFLDIRSPGLGDTAMYLCATSRDRGGETQYFGPGTRLLVL.

This chain connects TRBV18 to TRBJ2-7; 9 bases are a match to TRBD1. The germline CDR1 and CDR2 sequences are KGHSH and LQKENI. This CDR3 spans 14 amino acids. With 2 bases clipped from V and 5 bases from J, the junction kept 4 bases outside the gene matches. DNA of the CDR3: TGTGCCAGCTCACCAGGGACAGGGCGGGACGAGCAGTACTTC. The encoded protein is CASSPGTGRDEQYF.

V usage is TRBV7-9 and J usage is TRBJ2-3; a weak D match, TRBD2 (5 bases). Trimming pared 1 base from V and 0 bases from J, leaving 11 bases between. CDR1 is SEHNR and CDR2 is FQNEAQ in the germline V gene (reference sequence). The CDR3 is 16 amino acids. The CDR3, as DNA: TGTGCCAGCAGCTTAGGGGCTAGCATGAGCACAGATACGCAGTATTTT. It translates to CASSLGASMSTDTQYF. The whole variable domain, remainder taken from reference TRBV7-9 and TRBJ2-3, is DTGVSQNPRHKITKRGQNVTFRCDPISEHNRLYWYRQTLGQGPEFLTYFQNEAQLEKSRLLSDRFSAERPKGSFSTLEIQRTEQGDSAMYLCASSLGASMSTDTQYFGPGTRLTVL.

This sequence joins TRBV15 and TRBJ1-1; 8 positions match TRBD1. The germline V gene encodes CDR1 LNHNV and CDR2 YYDKDF (reference sequence). This CDR3 contains 13 residues. With V trimmed by 7 bases and J by 1 base, 2 bases remained unmatched. CDR3: CATTGQGNTEAFF. In DNA, the CDR3 is TGTGCCACCACTGGACAGGGGAACACTGAAGCTTTCTTT.

The rearrangement joins TRBV19 to TRBJ2-1; TRBD2 aligns across 7 bases. The CDR3 consists of 13 residues. Germline V gene lookup returns CDR1 LNHDA and CDR2 SQIVND (reference sequence). The CDR3 here is CATWGREAVSQFF. In DNA form, the CDR3 reads TGTGCGACCTGGGGTCGGGAGGCGGTTTCGCAGTTCTTC.

This clone showed up just once. The chain joins TRBV5-1 to TRBJ2-1; 8 bases line up with TRBD1. Per germline, CDR1 SGHRS and CDR2 YFSETQ. The V segment lost 5 bases and the J segment 3 bases; nucleotides outside the gene matches: 1. CDR3 length equals 13 residues. CDR3 loop: CASRTGGYNEQFF. The CDR3 DNA sequence: TGCGCCAGCAGAACAGGGGGCTACAATGAGCAGTTCTTC.

In this sample, this clone turned up once. The chain combines TRBV18 with TRBJ1-1, with D unresolved. Germline assignment: CDR1 KGHSH and CDR2 LQKENI. V lost 3 bases and J lost 1, with 9 bases in between. CDR3 size: 14 residues. Written as DNA, the CDR3 is TGTGCCAGCTCACCCGTGGCGGAGAACACTGAAGCTTTCTTT. Translating gives CASSPVAENTEAFF.

The chain is built from TRBV30 and TRBJ2-7; tentative D call: TRBD2 (7 bases). Between the trimmed V and J ends, which lost 0 bases and 7 bases, there was a span of 16 bases. Germline CDR1 GTSNPN, CDR2 SVGIG (reference sequence). CDR3 length: 14 residues. The CDR3 bases are TGTGCCTGGAGTGTGGCGGGGGCCCCCGGGGAGCAGTACTTC. The encoded protein is CAWSVAGAPGEQYF.

This clone was detected only a few times. This chain links TRBV6-1 with TRBJ2-3; D is possibly TRBD1 (6 bases). Germline V gives CDR1 MNHNS, CDR2 SASEGT. The length of the CDR3 is 15 residues. V lost 1 base, J lost 6 bases, and 14 bases lay in between. The CDR3 coding sequence is TGTGCCAGCAGTGAAGGGGGGCAGGGATCGGATACGCAGTATTTT. This codes for CASSEGGQGSDTQYF.

CDR3: CASSSARQGSYEQYF. The CDR3 region has the DNA TGTGCCAGCAGCTCTGCTCGACAGGGCTCCTACGAGCAGTACTTC. The chain couples TRBV11-2 to TRBJ2-7; 7 bases line up with TRBD1. V was clipped by 4 bases and J by 0 bases; unmatched bases: 6. The CDR3 has 15 residues. CDR1 SGHAT and CDR2 FQNNGV come from the germline V gene.

This clone was seen just once. J is TRBJ2-3 and V is TRBV2; 11 bases are a match to TRBD2. Germline loops: CDR1 SNHLY, CDR2 FYNNEI. J gave up 4 bases and V 4 bases, and 4 bases lay outside the gene matches. The CDR3 loop spans 15 amino acids. The CDR3 DNA is TGTGCCAGCAGTGGGCTAGCGGGGGGTTCAGATACGCAGTATTTT. Encoded protein: CASSGLAGGSDTQYF.

The V gene is TRBV28, the J gene TRBJ1-2, with D possibly matching TRBD1 (6 bases). The germline V and J ends were trimmed by 3 bases and 5 bases, with 22 bases remaining between them. CDR3 length equals 17 residues. Germline V CDR1 and CDR2: MDHEN, SYDVKM. Here the CDR3 reads CASSFVRGSLTLYGYTF. In DNA, the CDR3 is TGTGCCAGCAGTTTCGTAAGGGGGTCATTGACACTTTATGGCTACACCTTC.

Notes on this clone: Other nucleotide sequences from this sample produce the same CDR3. The chain has TRBV30 and TRBJ2-2; 10 nucleotides align to TRBD2. The ends lost 3 bases at V and 4 bases at J; junction bases unmatched: 2. Germline-derived CDR1 and CDR2 are GTSNPN and SVGIG (reference sequence). This CDR3 spans 14 amino acids. The DNA for the CDR3 is TGTGCCTGGAGGCTAGCGGGGGCCACCGGGGAGCTGTTTTTT. Its protein is CAWRLAGATGELFF.

This sequence joins TRBV7-3 and TRBJ2-7, with D perhaps TRBD2 (5 bases). Per the germline V gene, CDR1 is SGHTA and CDR2 is FQGTGA. Trimming stripped 2 bases from V and 9 bases from J, with 17 bases between. CDR3 length equals 14 residues. The CDR3 bases are TGTGCCAGCAGCTTATCCGGGCTCACTGGAGGGCAGTACTTC. Amino acids: CASSLSGLTGGQYF. Full variable domain (remainder filled in from reference TRBV7-3 and TRBJ2-7): GAGVSQTPSNKVTEKGKYVELRCDPISGHTALYWYRQSLGQGPEFLIYFQGTGAADDSGLPNDRFFAVRPEGSVSTLKIQRTERGDSAVYLCASSLSGLTGGQYFGPGTRLTVT.

The rearrangement uses TRBV2 and TRBJ2-7; D might be TRBD2 (5 bases). V was shortened by 3 bases and J by 2 bases, with 14 bases between the two germline ends. Per germline, CDR1 SNHLY and CDR2 FYNNEI. The CDR3 is 15 residues long. CDR3 nucleotides: TGTGCCAGCAGTGACGGGGTAAACAGACCCTACGAGCAGTACTTC. Translated: CASSDGVNRPYEQYF.

The sample holds one count of this clone. The rearrangement uses TRBV14 and TRBJ2-5; the D gene is possibly TRBD2 (6 bases). CDR3 length: 14 amino acids. Germline assignment: CDR1 SGHDN and CDR2 FVKESK. Trimming removed 5 bases at V and 8 bases at J, with 18 bases between. CDR3 DNA: TGTGCCAGCAGCGCACCCGGGACTCCTCCTACCCAGTACTTC. This sequence encodes CASSAPGTPPTQYF.

The chain couples TRBV5-8 to TRBJ2-3; 11 nucleotides match TRBD2. Trimming at V came to 4 bases and at J to 5 bases, leaving 9 bases not matched to a gene. Germline V lookup: CDR1 SGHTS, CDR2 YDEGEE. The length of the CDR3 is 16 residues. CDR3 coding DNA: TGTGCCAGCAGCCTGATAGCGGGAGGGCCCAAAGATACGCAGTATTTT. Translated: CASSLIAGGPKDTQYF.

The chain recombines TRBV7-9 with TRBJ2-7; perhaps TRBD2 as D (7 bases). The CDR3 runs 15 residues. Germline V gene lookup returns CDR1 SEHNR and CDR2 FQNEAQ (reference sequence). V shed 4 bases and J shed 0 bases, with 13 bases lying between them. In nucleotides, the CDR3 is TGTGCCAGCAGCTGGGAGGGGGGGGCCTCCTACGAGCAGTACTTC. Translated: CASSWEGGASYEQYF.

The gene calls are TRBV5-1 and TRBJ1-2; D is ambiguous. This CDR3 is 13 amino acids long. Germline values: CDR1 SGHRS, CDR2 YFSETQ. Trimming removed 6 bases from V and 0 bases from J, with 9 bases in between. CDR3 in DNA: TGCGCCAGCACCGAACAGTCTAACTATGGCTACACCTTC. It encodes CASTEQSNYGYTF.